This is a list of T cell receptor beta chains from one sample in a study of lung T cells in sarcoidosis with Löfgren's syndrome. TCRdb passed the reads through MiXCR, listing each CDR3 protein once. The sample shows about 9,400 distinct CDR3 sequences, less than 20% of them seen only once. The sequencing input was CD4+ T cells from bronchoalveolar lavage. These receptor sequences come from a human donor with sarcoidosis (Löfgren's syndrome or another form), or a control subject (not recorded which). The CDR3 runs from the conserved cysteine through the conserved F or W. The D gene is left open where the match is weak. Clone sizes are shown as once, few or many counts, or a class when the clone is expanded.

cdr3_nt: TGTGCCAGCAGCCAAGGCCAAGGCCGACAGCTAGCCAAAAACATTCAGTACTTC; cdr3_aa: CASSQGQGRQLAKNIQYF; v_call: TRBV14; j_call: TRBJ2-4; d_call: .; clone_size: many
cdr3_nt: TGTGCCTCAAAAGCCCTCTCGGGGCTTGGCTACACCTTC; cdr3_aa: CASKALSGLGYTF; v_call: TRBV30; j_call: TRBJ1-2; d_call: .; clone_size: many
cdr3_nt: TGTGCCAGTGGTCAAGAAGCGGGATACGGGGAGCTGTTTTTT; cdr3_aa: CASGQEAGYGELFF; v_call: TRBV19; j_call: TRBJ2-2; d_call: TRBD2; clone_size: many
cdr3_nt: TGTGCCAGCAGCTTATCCGGGCGAGCCGGCGGGCTGTTTTTT; cdr3_aa: CASSLSGRAGGLFF; v_call: TRBV11-2; j_call: TRBJ2-2; d_call: .; clone_size: many
cdr3_nt: TGTGCCAGCAGCCTTAGCGGGAGCTCCTACAATGAGCAGTTCTTC; cdr3_aa: CASSLSGSSYNEQFF; v_call: TRBV2; j_call: TRBJ2-1; d_call: TRBD2; clone_size: medium-sized
cdr3_nt: TGTGCCAGCAGTTTAAGCGGGAGGGGCACAGATACGCAGTATTTT; cdr3_aa: CASSLSGRGTDTQYF; v_call: TRBV6-1; j_call: TRBJ2-3; d_call: TRBD2; clone_size: many
cdr3_nt: TGCAGTGCTAGAAGAGCGGGGGGGACGACCGGGGAGCTGTTTTTT; cdr3_aa: CSARRAGGTTGELFF; v_call: TRBV20-1; j_call: TRBJ2-2; d_call: TRBD2; clone_size: many
cdr3_nt: TGTGCCAGCAGCTTGGGGGGTCTCATGAACACTGAAGCTTTCTTT; cdr3_aa: CASSLGGLMNTEAFF; v_call: TRBV5-4; j_call: TRBJ1-1; d_call: .; clone_size: medium-sized
cdr3_nt: TGCAGTGCTACCAAGACCGACAATCAGCCCCAGCATTTT; cdr3_aa: CSATKTDNQPQHF; v_call: TRBV20-1; j_call: TRBJ1-5; d_call: .; clone_size: medium-sized
cdr3_nt: TGTGCCAGCAGGCCCCACGGGGCGGGAGTTGATTACGAGCAGTACTTC; cdr3_aa: CASRPHGAGVDYEQYF; v_call: TRBV28; j_call: TRBJ2-7; d_call: TRBD2; clone_size: many